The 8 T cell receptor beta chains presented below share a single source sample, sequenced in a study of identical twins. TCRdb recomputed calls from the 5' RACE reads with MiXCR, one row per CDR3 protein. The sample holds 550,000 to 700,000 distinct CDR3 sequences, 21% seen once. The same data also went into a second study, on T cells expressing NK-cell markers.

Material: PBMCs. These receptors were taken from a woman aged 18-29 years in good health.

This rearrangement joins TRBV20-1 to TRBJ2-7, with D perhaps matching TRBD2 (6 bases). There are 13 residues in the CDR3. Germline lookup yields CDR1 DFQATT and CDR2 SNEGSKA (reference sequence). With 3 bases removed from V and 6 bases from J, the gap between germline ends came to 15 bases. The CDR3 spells CSASIGGKGEQYF. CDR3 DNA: TGCAGTGCTAGTATCGGGGGTAAGGGCGAGCAGTACTTC.

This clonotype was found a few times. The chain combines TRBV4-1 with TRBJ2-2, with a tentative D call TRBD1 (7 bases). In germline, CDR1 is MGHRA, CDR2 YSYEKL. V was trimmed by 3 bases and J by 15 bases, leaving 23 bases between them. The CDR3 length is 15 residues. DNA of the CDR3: TGCGCCAGCAGCCACCTGGGGCAGGGGGTTTCGGGGGTGTTTTTT. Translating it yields CASSHLGQGVSGVFF.

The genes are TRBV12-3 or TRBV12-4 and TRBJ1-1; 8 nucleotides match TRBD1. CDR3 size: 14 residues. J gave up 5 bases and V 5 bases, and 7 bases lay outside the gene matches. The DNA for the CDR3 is TGTGCCAGCAGTCCAGGGACAGGACAAACTGAAGCTTTCTTT. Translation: CASSPGTGQTEAFF.

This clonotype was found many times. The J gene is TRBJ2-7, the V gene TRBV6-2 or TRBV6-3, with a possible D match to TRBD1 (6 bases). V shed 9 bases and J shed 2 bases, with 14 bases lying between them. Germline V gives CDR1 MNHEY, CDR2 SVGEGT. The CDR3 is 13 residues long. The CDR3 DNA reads TGTGCCAGTCGATGGACAGTTACCTACGAGCAGTACTTC. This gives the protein CASRWTVTYEQYF.

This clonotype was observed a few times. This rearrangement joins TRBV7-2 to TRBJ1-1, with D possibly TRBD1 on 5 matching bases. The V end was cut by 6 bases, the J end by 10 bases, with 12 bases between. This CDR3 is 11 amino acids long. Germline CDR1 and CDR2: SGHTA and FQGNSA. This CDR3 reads CASRQGERAFF. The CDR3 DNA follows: TGTGCCAGCAGGCAGGGTGAGCGAGCTTTCTTT.

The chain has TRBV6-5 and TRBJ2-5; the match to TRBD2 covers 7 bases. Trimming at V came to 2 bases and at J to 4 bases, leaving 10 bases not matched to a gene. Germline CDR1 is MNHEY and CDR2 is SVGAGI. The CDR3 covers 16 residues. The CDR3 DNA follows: TGTGCCAGCAGTTACCTTGGGGCTAGCGGAGTAGAGACCCAGTACTTC. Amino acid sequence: CASSYLGASGVETQYF.

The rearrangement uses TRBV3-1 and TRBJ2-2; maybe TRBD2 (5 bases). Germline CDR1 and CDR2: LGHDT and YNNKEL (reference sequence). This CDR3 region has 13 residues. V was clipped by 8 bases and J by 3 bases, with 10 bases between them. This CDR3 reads CASRGLYTGELFF. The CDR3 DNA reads TGTGCCAGCCGGGGTCTATACACCGGGGAGCTGTTTTTT. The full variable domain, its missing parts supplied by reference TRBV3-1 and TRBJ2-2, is DTAVSQTPKYLVTQMGNDKSIKCEQNLGHDTMYWYKQDSKKFLKIMFSYNNKELIINETVPNRFSPKSPDKAHLNLHINSLELGDSAVYFCASRGLYTGELFFGEGSRLTVL.

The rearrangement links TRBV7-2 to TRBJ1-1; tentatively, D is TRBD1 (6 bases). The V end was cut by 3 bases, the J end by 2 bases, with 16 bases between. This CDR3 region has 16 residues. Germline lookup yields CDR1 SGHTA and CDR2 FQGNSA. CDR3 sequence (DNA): TGTGCCAGCAGCTTTCCCGGGACACCGAGCAACACTGAAGCTTTCTTT. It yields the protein CASSFPGTPSNTEAFF. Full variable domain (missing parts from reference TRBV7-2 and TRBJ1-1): GAGVSQSPSNKVTEKGKDVELRCDPISGHTALYWYRQSLGQGLEFLIYFQGNSAPDKSGLPSDRFSAERTGGSVSTLTIQRTQQEDSAVYLCASSFPGTPSNTEAFFGQGTRLTVV.